The clone carrying this T cell receptor (beta chain) came up a few times. The CDR3 has 16 amino acids. In germline, CDR1 is MGHRA, CDR2 YSYEKL. The V and J ends lost 1 base and 4 bases respectively, with 14 bases between them. Participants came from fewer than 25 US areas, aged roughly 18 to 90 years. This record belongs to a study of blood T cell repertoires in COVID-19. Here immunoSEQ multiplex PCR was the method, and the copy in TCRdb shows in-frame clones only, minus some. The sample includes around 370,000 clones, 85% to 90% seen only once; the top ten take about 1.2%. The rearrangement joins TRBV4-1 to TRBJ1-3; D may be TRBD1 (6 bases). The sequenced material came from PBMCs or T cells enriched from blood (not recorded which). This sequence originates from a woman aged 18-29 years who had recovered from COVID-19. In DNA form, the CDR3 reads TGCGCCAGCAGCCAAGCTCCAGGGGTCGGGGGAAACACCATATATTTT. As protein: CASSQAPGVGGNTIYF.